This entry lists 13 T cell receptor beta chains sequenced from one sample in a study of cytomegalovirus exposure and HLA in healthy donors. This PCR relied on a set of 60 Vbeta primers and 13 Jbeta primers. Some clones are missing from TCRdb's copy, which holds only in-frame ones; the method was immunoSEQ multiplex PCR. Recorded for this sample: more than 95,000 clones. Sequencing was carried out using PBMCs. The receptor set was obtained from a man aged 40-50 years in good health and CMV-seronegative.

The chain has TRBV19 and TRBJ2-1; possible D gene TRBD2, 6 bases. Looked up from germline, CDR1 is LNHDA and CDR2 is SQIVND (reference sequence). Deletions cut 6 bases from V and 6 bases from J, with 18 bases between. The CDR3 is 15 residues long. The CDR3 loop is CASRGWSGAGNEQFF. Here the CDR3 DNA reads TGTGCCAGTAGGGGTTGGTCGGGAGCCGGCAATGAGCAGTTCTTC.

The J gene is TRBJ1-2, the V gene TRBV28; 7 bases are a match to TRBD1. J gave up 4 bases and V 6 bases, and 2 bases lay outside the gene matches. The length of the CDR3 is 12 residues. Germline CDR1 MDHEN, CDR2 SYDVKM. The CDR3 DNA reads TGTGCCAGCAGGGAGGGGGCCTATGGCTACACCTTC. Protein: CASREGAYGYTF.

The rearrangement links TRBV6-5 to TRBJ2-5; the match to TRBD1 covers 8 bases. The CDR3 totals 14 residues. J lost 3 bases, V lost 6 bases, and 6 bases had no gene match. Germline values: CDR1 MNHEY, CDR2 SVGAGI. This CDR3 is CASRRRGREETQYF. As DNA, the CDR3 is TGTGCCAGCAGACGCAGGGGGCGAGAAGAGACCCAGTACTTC.

The rearrangement uses TRBV30 and TRBJ1-5; D is perhaps TRBD1 (6 bases). The germline gives CDR1 GTSNPN, CDR2 SVGIG (reference sequence). V lost 1 base and J 6 bases, leaving 13 bases between the germline ends. The CDR3 has 14 amino acids. CDR3 DNA sequence: TGTGCCTGGAGTGCGAGGGGGGGTTCTCAGCCCCAGCATTTT. Residues: CAWSARGGSQPQHF.

The chain joins TRBV7-2 to TRBJ2-7; 9 bases line up with TRBD1. J gave up 3 bases and V 1 base, and 1 base lay outside the gene matches. The CDR3 is 14 residues long. Germline CDR1 SGHTA, CDR2 FQGNSA. The CDR3 protein is CASSLDRGRYEQYF. The CDR3 DNA follows: TGTGCCAGCAGCTTAGACAGGGGGCGCTACGAGCAGTACTTC. Filled out from reference TRBV7-2 and TRBJ2-7, the complete variable domain reads GAGVSQSPSNKVTEKGKDVELRCDPISGHTALYWYRQSLGQGLEFLIYFQGNSAPDKSGLPSDRFSAERTGGSVSTLTIQRTQQEDSAVYLCASSLDRGRYEQYFGPGTRLTVT.

This chain connects TRBV19 to TRBJ2-7; D is unresolved. Per the germline V gene, CDR1 is LNHDA and CDR2 is SQIVND (reference sequence). The V end lost 0 bases, the J end lost 0 bases, and 3 bases lay between the germline ends. The CDR3 sequence is 13 residues long. CDR3 nucleotide sequence: TGTGCCAGTAGTATAGACCTCTCCTACGAGCAGTACTTC. Translation gives CASSIDLSYEQYF.

The chain joins TRBV11-3 to TRBJ2-7, with 8 positions matching TRBD2. The CDR3 spans 14 residues. Germline V gene lookup returns CDR1 SGHNT and CDR2 YENEEA. Unmatched junction bases numbered 1, after V lost 3 bases and J lost 0 bases. The CDR3 region is CASSFSGISYEQYF. The DNA for the CDR3 is TGTGCCAGCAGCTTTAGCGGGATCTCCTACGAGCAGTACTTC.

The rearrangement links TRBV6-5 to TRBJ1-6; no clear D gene. CDR3 length: 14 amino acids. V shed 8 bases and J shed 0 bases, with 8 bases lying between them. Germline CDR1 reads MNHEY; CDR2 reads SVGAGI. This chain's CDR3 is CASSSSSYNSPLHF. Here the CDR3 DNA reads TGTGCCAGCTCCTCGAGCTCCTATAATTCACCCCTCCACTTT.

V is TRBV2 and J is TRBJ1-1; D ambiguous. Germline loops: CDR1 SNHLY, CDR2 FYNNEI. There are 14 residues in the CDR3. Trimming shortened V by 4 bases and J by 5 bases, and 14 bases separated the two germline ends. The chain's CDR3 is CASSVPPDGTEAFF. Written as DNA, the CDR3 is TGTGCCAGCAGTGTACCCCCCGACGGGACTGAAGCTTTCTTT.

This sequence joins TRBV18 and TRBJ2-1; 14 bases line up with TRBD2. Germline assignment: CDR1 KGHSH and CDR2 LQKENI. Trimming at V came to 4 bases and at J to 8 bases, leaving 7 bases not matched to a gene. The CDR3 is 16 amino acids. Here the CDR3 DNA reads TGTGCCAGCTCACTCCTTGGGACTAGCGGGGGAGATGAGCAGTTCTTC. Encoded protein: CASSLLGTSGGDEQFF. Full variable domain (outside the CDR3, taken from reference TRBV18 and TRBJ2-1): NAGVMQNPRHLVRRRGQEARLRCSPMKGHSHVYWYRQLPEEGLKFMVYLQKENIIDESGMPKERFSAEFPKEGPSILRIQQVVRGDSAAYFCASSLLGTSGGDEQFFGPGTRLTVL.

The CDR3 DNA follows: TGCGCCAGCAGCAGCAGGGAGGGGAACACTGAAGCTTTCTTT. Amino acids: CASSSREGNTEAFF. V usage is TRBV5-1 and J usage is TRBJ1-1; possibly TRBD1 for D (5 bases). Trimming shortened V by 4 bases and J by 1 base, and 11 bases separated the two germline ends. The CDR3 runs to 14 residues. Germline V CDR1 and CDR2: SGHRS, YFSETQ.

The CDR3 DNA sequence: TGTGCCAGCAGTTTCAGGACACTATATAGCAATCAGCCCCAGCATTTT. This sequence encodes CASSFRTLYSNQPQHF. The genes are TRBV28 and TRBJ1-5; maybe TRBD1 (5 bases). Germline CDR1 and CDR2: MDHEN and SYDVKM. The length of the CDR3 is 16 residues. Deletions cut 3 bases from V and 0 bases from J, with 12 bases between.

The chain links TRBV7-8 to TRBJ1-2; TRBD1 matches 8 bases. CDR1 SGHVS and CDR2 FQNEAQ come from the germline V gene. This CDR3 comprises 16 residues. With V trimmed by 5 bases and J by 2 bases, 10 bases remained unmatched. The CDR3 region has the DNA TGTGCCAGCAGCCCAGATGACAGGGGCCCCAACTATGGCTACACCTTC. This gives the protein CASSPDDRGPNYGYTF. Full variable domain (missing parts from reference TRBV7-8 and TRBJ1-2): GAGVSQSPRYKVAKRGQDVALRCDPISGHVSLFWYQQALGQGPEFLTYFQNEAQLDKSGLPSDRFFAERPEGSVSTLKIQRTQQEDSAVYLCASSPDDRGPNYGYTFGSGTRLTVV.